This is a list of T cell receptor beta chains from one sample in a study of blood T cells in healthy people across ages. One entry per CDR3 protein results from TCRdb running MiXCR on the 5' RACE reads. The data show 590,000 or so distinct CDR3 sequences, about 30% seen once. The sequencing input was blood. Receptors originate from a woman older than 75 in good health. The CDR3 runs from the conserved cysteine through the conserved F or W. Clone size is given for some rows only: seen once, a few or many times, or a class if the clone is expanded.

v_gene	abundance	j_gene	CDR3aa
TRBV20-1	few	TRBJ2-3	CSANGGSVGSADTQYF
TRBV30	NA	TRBJ2-7	CAWSVGQSPERYF
TRBV29-1	NA	NA	CSAQTGSYEQYF
TRBV12-3/TRBV12-4	many	TRBJ2-5	CASSLAHAALAGETQYF
TRBV5-6	few	TRBJ2-5	CASSFKLAGGREQYF
TRBV7-2	NA	TRBJ1-1	CASSSQTGMNTEAFF
TRBV6-6	NA	TRBJ2-2	CASSPQGITGERFF
TRBV4-3	many	TRBJ2-5	CASSQAPDRVGETQYF
TRBV20-1	NA	TRBJ2-7	CSAHGLSSYEQYF
TRBV30	NA	TRBJ1-6	CAWSGGTRNSPLHF
TRBV2	many	TRBJ2-7	CASSGDTSYEQYF
TRBV7-2	many	TRBJ1-4	CASSLQGGLEKLFF
TRBV28	few	TRBJ2-3	CASNLGETSRDTQYF
TRBV3-1	NA	TRBJ1-1	CASSVDSSPQAFF
TRBV2	few	TRBJ1-1	CASSEGQGSAFF
TRBV5-1	many	TRBJ1-3	CASSSGNTIYF
TRBV28	few	TRBJ1-1	CASSSIGGAAFF
TRBV5-1	many	TRBJ2-5	CASSPEGTGGAETQYF
TRBV4-1	NA	TRBJ2-3	CASSQARHTQYF
TRBV7-6	NA	TRBJ2-7	CASSLGGRSEQYF